This T cell receptor (beta chain) came from a study of blood T cell repertoires in COVID-19. Background on the study: Sites across the United States, Italy and Spain contributed samples from acute and convalescent COVID-19. Sources were T cells, B-cell-depleted T cells, or PBMCs; the material itself was cDNA or gDNA.

As processed by the authors: How many nucleated cells were present was estimated from reference gene primer amplification. Sequencing used immunoSEQ multiplex PCR; TCRdb keeps in-frame clones, though not all of them. V, J and clone size reflect that table, while D and trimming were determined from the DNA. The sample lists about 81,000 clones; roughly 90% were seen once. This CDR3 region has 13 residues. The germline CDR1 and CDR2 sequences are LGHDT and YNNKEL (reference sequence). V lost 2 bases and J 8 bases, leaving 12 bases between the germline ends. This clonotype originated in a man between 65 and 85 years old with active or convalescent COVID-19. J is TRBJ1-1 and V is TRBV3-1 (or the pseudogene TRBV3-2); D uncertain. Material: peripheral blood. The CDR3 here is CASSQKLQNEAFF. CDR3 nucleotides: TGTGCCAGCAGCCAAAAGCTCCAAAACGAAGCTTTCTTT.